These 9 T cell receptor beta chains were all obtained from the same sample, sequenced in a study of shared clonotypes between healthy human individuals. Clones were sequenced by immunoSEQ multiplex PCR, and TCRdb holds only the in-frame ones, with some missing. The profile covers 950,000 to 1,300,000 clones, with approximately 72% appearing a single time and less than 1.5% taken by the ten largest. Sequencing used memory CD4+ T cells sorted from blood. Subset meaning: CD45RA-negative fraction. The receptors derive from a man between 18 and 29 years old in good health.

The chain has TRBV18 and TRBJ2-1; D call uncertain. The CDR3 length is 13 residues. Trimming took off 4 bases at V and 8 bases at J, with 12 bases between the two ends. The germline V gene encodes CDR1 KGHSH and CDR2 LQKENI. The CDR3 here is CASSLGISYEQFF. Written as DNA, the CDR3 is TGTGCCAGCTCACTAGGGATCTCCTATGAGCAGTTCTTC.

The chain links TRBV4-1 to TRBJ2-3, with D unresolved. The CDR3 contains 12 residues. In germline, CDR1 is MGHRA, CDR2 YSYEKL. Trimming cost V 3 bases and J 6 bases, with 7 bases left between them. This chain's CDR3 is CASSHPRDTQYF. The DNA for the CDR3 is TGCGCCAGCAGCCATCCAAGGGATACGCAGTATTTT.

This chain uses TRBV6-5 with TRBJ2-2, with TRBD1 matching 8 bases. V shed 4 bases, J shed 5 bases, and the junction held 6 bases outside the gene matches. CDR3 size: 15 residues. CDR1 and CDR2 from the germline V gene are MNHEY and SVGAGI. The CDR3 reads CASSFGQGRTGELFF. For the CDR3, the DNA is TGTGCCAGCAGTTTCGGACAGGGCCGAACCGGGGAGCTGTTTTTT.

This chain joins TRBV9 and TRBJ2-7; D is uncertain. Trimming pared 0 bases from V and 3 bases from J, leaving 13 bases between. The CDR3 spans 15 residues. Germline CDR1 and CDR2: SGDLS and YYNGEE. The CDR3 nucleotides read TGTGCCAGCAGCGTAGCCCCCCAGGACGGCTACGAGCAGTACTTC. Translating gives CASSVAPQDGYEQYF.

This chain connects TRBV5-1 to TRBJ2-2, with 10 bases that match TRBD2. The CDR3 runs 16 residues. Trimming took 0 bases from V and 1 from J; bases not matched to a gene: 0. Germline V gives CDR1 SGHRS, CDR2 YFSETQ. Here the CDR3 reads CASSLGLAGNTGELFF. DNA of the CDR3: TGCGCCAGCAGCTTGGGACTAGCGGGGAACACCGGGGAGCTGTTTTTT.

This clone was seen only a few times. The chain carries TRBV6-5 and TRBJ2-7; D uncertain. Germline-derived CDR1 and CDR2 are MNHEY and SVGAGI. The CDR3 contains 13 residues. V lost 4 bases and J lost 2, with 9 bases in between. For the CDR3, the DNA is TGTGCCAGCAGTTCAGACAAGACCTACGAGCAGTACTTC. Translated, it gives CASSSDKTYEQYF.

The chain combines TRBV4-3 with TRBJ2-2, with a tentative D call TRBD2 (5 bases). This CDR3 has 17 residues. Germline V gene data show CDR1 as LGHNA and CDR2 as YSLEER. Trimming left V 4 bases short and J 5 bases short, with 20 bases between. CDR3 coding DNA: TGCGCCAGCAGCCCCTTCGGGGTAGCCCGAGGGACCGGGGAGCTGTTTTTT. Its translation is CASSPFGVARGTGELFF.

This clone showed up just a few times. V usage is TRBV5-6 and J usage is TRBJ1-3; tentative D call: TRBD1 (5 bases). The V gene lost 4 bases and the J gene lost 3 bases, with 17 bases spanning the gap. The CDR3 is 16 amino acids. Germline V lookup: CDR1 SGHDT, CDR2 YYEEEE. CDR3 coding DNA: TGTGCCAGCAGCCCTGGGTACAGGACGCATGGAAACACCATATATTTT. Its translation is CASSPGYRTHGNTIYF.

This clone was detected a few times. The sample carries other DNA sequences with the same CDR3. J is TRBJ1-5 and V is TRBV5-5; 9 bases map to TRBD1. Germline V gene lookup returns CDR1 SGHKS and CDR2 YYEKEE (reference sequence). V trimming: 3 bases; J trimming: 5 bases; junction bases outside the gene matches: 3. CDR3 length: 14 residues. In DNA form, the CDR3 reads TGTGCCAGCAGCTCCGGACAGGGGCATCAGCCCCAGCATTTT. This encodes CASSSGQGHQPQHF.